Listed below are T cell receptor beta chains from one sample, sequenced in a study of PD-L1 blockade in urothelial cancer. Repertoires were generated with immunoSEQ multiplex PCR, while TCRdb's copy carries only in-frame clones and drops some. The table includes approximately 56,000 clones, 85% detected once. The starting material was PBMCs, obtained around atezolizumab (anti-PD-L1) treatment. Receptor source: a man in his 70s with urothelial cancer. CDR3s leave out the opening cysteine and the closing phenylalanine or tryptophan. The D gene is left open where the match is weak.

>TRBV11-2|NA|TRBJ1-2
ASSPTGLAYGYT
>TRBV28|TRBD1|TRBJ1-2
ASTSGQNYGYT
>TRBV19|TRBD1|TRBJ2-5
ASSIDGRTGVLETQY
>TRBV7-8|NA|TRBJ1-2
ASSLGQVV
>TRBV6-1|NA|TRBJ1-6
ASREGIEDNSPLH
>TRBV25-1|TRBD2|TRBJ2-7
ASRPGTTYEQY
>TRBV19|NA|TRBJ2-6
ASSIGQFGANVLT
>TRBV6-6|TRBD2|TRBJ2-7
ASASGSSPYEQY
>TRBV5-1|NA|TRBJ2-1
ASSLWASDSYNEQF
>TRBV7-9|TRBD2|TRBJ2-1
ASSRTSGGVYNEQF
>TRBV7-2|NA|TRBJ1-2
ASSPTENYGYT
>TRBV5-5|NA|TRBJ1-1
ASSQTQTGSEAF
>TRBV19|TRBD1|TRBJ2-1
ASSTGQGAYNEQF
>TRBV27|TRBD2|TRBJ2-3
ASSLAGLAYTDTQY
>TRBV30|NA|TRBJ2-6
AWSMEAGGPGANVLT
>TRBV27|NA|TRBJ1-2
ASSYPGGNGYT
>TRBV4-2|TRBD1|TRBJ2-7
ASSQDQGTGSYEQY
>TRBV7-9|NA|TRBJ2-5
ASTGGYQETQY
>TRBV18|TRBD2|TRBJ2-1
ASSLTSVLANEQF
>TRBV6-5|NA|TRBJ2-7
ASSYEGLGNYEQY
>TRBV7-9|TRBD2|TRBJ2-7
ASSLMLAGLWEQY
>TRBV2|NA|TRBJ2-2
ASNREMGGELF
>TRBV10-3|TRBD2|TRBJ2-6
AISDGLAGISGANVLT
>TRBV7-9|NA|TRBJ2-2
ASTGGNTGELF
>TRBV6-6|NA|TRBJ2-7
ASSSRLVSRSEQY
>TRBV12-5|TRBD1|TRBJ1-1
AKPDRTMNTEAF
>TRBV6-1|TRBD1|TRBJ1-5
ASRPGQGADQPQH
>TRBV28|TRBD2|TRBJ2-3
ASTGLAGTGDTQY
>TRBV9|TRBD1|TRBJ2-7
ASSSGQGTNEQY
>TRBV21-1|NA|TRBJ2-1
ASSKEGVSYNEQF
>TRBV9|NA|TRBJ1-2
ASSVEPRGRYGYT
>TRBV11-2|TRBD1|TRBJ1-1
ASSTRQGTNTEAF
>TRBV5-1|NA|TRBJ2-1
ASSLEGRASYNEQF
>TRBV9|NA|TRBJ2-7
ASSVDPIGAHEQY
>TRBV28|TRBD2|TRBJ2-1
ASSGAGVSYNEQF
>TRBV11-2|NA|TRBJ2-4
ASRRLGLAKNIQY
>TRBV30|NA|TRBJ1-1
AWRRDTEAF
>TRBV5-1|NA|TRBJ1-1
ASSLLGPWGTEAF
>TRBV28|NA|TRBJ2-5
ASSPQGTEETQY
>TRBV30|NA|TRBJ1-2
AWSTTGSYGYT
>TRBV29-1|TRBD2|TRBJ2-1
SVASGSNEEQF
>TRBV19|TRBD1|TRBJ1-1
ASKGTGTVNTEAF
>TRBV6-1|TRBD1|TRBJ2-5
ASNRLGQGEETQY
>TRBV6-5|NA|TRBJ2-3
ASSPSGVYRRYAY
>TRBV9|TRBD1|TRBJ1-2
ASSASGTASYGYT
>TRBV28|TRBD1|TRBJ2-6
ASSNRLGTGLSGANVLT
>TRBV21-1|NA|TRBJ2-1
ASSIEPAESYNEQF
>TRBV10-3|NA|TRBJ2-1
AITRADNNEQF
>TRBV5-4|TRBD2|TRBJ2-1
ASSLLGGNEQF
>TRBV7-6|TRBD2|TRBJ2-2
ASSPGGTSGRYTGELF
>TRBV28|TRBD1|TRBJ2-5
ASRATGWGLKTQY